The sequence of this T cell receptor beta chain was determined in a study of T-cell reconstitution after alpha-beta-depleted transplantation in children (dated by TCRdb to 2016 to 2018). For the wider study: Using TCR repertoire profiling, the study followed T-cell immune reconstitution in a quantitative way in children after TCRalphabeta/CD19-depleted allogeneic hematopoietic cell transplantation.

Beyond this particular receptor, the publication reports: Over the following months the frequencies of hyperexpanded clones went down, and after one year T-cell counts and TCRbeta diversity were mostly credited to newly produced T cells. Apparently early alphabetaT-cell count recovery about two months after transplant reportedly relied on only several hundred rapidly expanded clones derived from non-depleted graft cells. In some patients, high TCRbeta diversity at day 60 was attributed to recipient T cells and intrathymic progenitors that had survived conditioning.

On this clonotype: Its cognate antigen has yet to be identified. Base qualities were left out, and no much larger clone turns up one base away.

The library was generated by PCR. The run used an Illumina HiSeq 2500. TCR libraries were prepared with molecular barcoding, using unique molecular identifiers to normalize TCRbeta repertoire quantification. TCRdb reprocessing: public reads trimmed at Q25 with fastp, clones called with MiXCR, in-frame beta chains kept. Rows merge per CDR3 protein into single entries with the most common DNA and genes. Across this sample there are hundreds of thousands of distinct CDR3 sequences, with around 16% seen only once. Roughly two fifths of the sample is held by the ten biggest clonotypes. The treatment or condition label for this specimen denotes: allogeneic hematopoietic cell transplantation with graft depleted of TCRalphabeta T cells and CD19 B cells. TCRalphabeta/CD19-depleted allogeneic hematopoietic cell grafts were given to the transplant recipients, all of whom were children. This TCR was recovered from a male patient between 2 and 9 years old who had a stem cell transplant for acute lymphoblastic leukemia, so the T cells may come from the graft donor. Sequenced here: PBMCs, mostly from graft donor cells, sampled 360 days after TCRalphabeta/CD19-depleted stem cell transplant.

At the DNA level, the sequence is TGCAGTGCTACGAGGGGGGAAGAGACCCAGTACTTC. It translates to CSATRGEETQYF. Rearrangement joined TRBV20-1 to TRBJ2-5, with the D call perhaps TRBD1 or TRBD2, each one matching 6 bases. The CDR3, cysteine through phenylalanine, is 12 amino acids long. The only DNA kept is the CDR3, 36 bases in frame from the first base. CDR1 DFQATT and CDR2 SNEGSKA are derived from the germline V gene (reference sequence). V is pared back by 4 bases and J by 3 bases, with 9 bases lying between the germline termini.